This entry describes one T cell receptor (beta chain). Its target is not known. These data come from a study of CD8+ T cells in alopecia areata. Notes on the study in general: For patients receiving tofacitinib, scalp clonality and expanded CD8+ clones among the top 100 significantly decreased. Numerous clones, expanded in lesions, remained in scalp and blood during tofacitinib.

Investigators isolated RNA and reverse transcribed it into cDNA to act as the sequencing template. Generated by immunoSEQ multiplex PCR, the TCRdb table keeps only in-frame clones and is missing some. The table records approximately 130,000 clones, around 60% of them present only once. The CDR3 has 15 residues. Germline assignment: CDR1 SGDLS and CDR2 YYNGEE. The V end lost 0 bases, the J end lost 0 bases, and 7 bases lay between the germline ends. Treatment meaning: oral pan-JAK inhibitor, 5-10 mg twice daily. Peripheral blood and lesional scalp punch biopsies came from alopecia areata patients. Sorting separated CD4+ and CD8+ T cells out of PBMCs.

The chain couples TRBV9 to TRBJ2-1; D remains unclear. The source material was CD4+ T cells sorted from blood, sampled at week 4, from a patient treated with tofacitinib. The receptor was isolated from a human donor with alopecia areata. The CDR3 coding sequence is TGTGCCAGCAGCGTAGGACTTTACTCCTACAATGAGCAGTTCTTC. It translates to CASSVGLYSYNEQFF.